This TCR beta chain is drawn from a study of T cells in Graves' hyperthyroidism and ophthalmopathy. Overall study findings and caveats: Ophthalmopathy stood apart from stable hyperthyroidism in a 13 V-J model.

The patients, who ranged from 18 to 65 in age, presented with newly diagnosed hyperthyroidism lasting under 2 months. Uncontrolled infection, other autoimmune disease, pregnancy or lactation excluded patients. This clonotype has only a few counts. Its cognate antigen is unknown. V was clipped by 10 bases and J by 0 bases; unmatched bases: 3. The CDR3 runs to 14 residues. Germline V CDR1 and CDR2: MNHEY, SMNVEV (reference sequence). Template material for amplifying TCR beta CDR3 regions consisted of RNA transcripts. First-round RT-PCR targeting the TCR CDR3 was performed with the HTBI primer set. TCRdb independently ran MiXCR on the multiplex PCR reads; one entry per CDR3 protein. The sample lists under 350,000 distinct CDR3 sequences, 21% occurring once.

The gene calls are TRBV27 and TRBJ2-2; 9 bases agree with TRBD2. The TCR sequence derives from a woman between 45 and 65 years old with Graves' hyperthyroidism. The sample was blood. The CDR3 loop reads CATKREANTGELFF. The CDR3 nucleotides read TGTGCCACCAAGCGGGAGGCGAACACCGGGGAGCTGTTTTTT.